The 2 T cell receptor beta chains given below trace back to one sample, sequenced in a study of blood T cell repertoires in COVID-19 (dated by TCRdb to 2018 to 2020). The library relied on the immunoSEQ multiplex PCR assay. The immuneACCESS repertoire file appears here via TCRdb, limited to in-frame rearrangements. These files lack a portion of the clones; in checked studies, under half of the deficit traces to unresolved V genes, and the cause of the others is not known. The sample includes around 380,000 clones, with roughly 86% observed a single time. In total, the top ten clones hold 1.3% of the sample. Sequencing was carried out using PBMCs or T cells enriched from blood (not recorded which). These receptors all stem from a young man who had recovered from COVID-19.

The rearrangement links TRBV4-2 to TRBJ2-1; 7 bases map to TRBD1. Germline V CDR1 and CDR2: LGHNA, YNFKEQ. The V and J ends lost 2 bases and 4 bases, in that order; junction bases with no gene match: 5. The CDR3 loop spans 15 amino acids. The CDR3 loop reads CASSQLGQMYNEQFF. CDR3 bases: TGTGCCAGCAGCCAACTGGGACAGATGTACAATGAGCAGTTCTTC.

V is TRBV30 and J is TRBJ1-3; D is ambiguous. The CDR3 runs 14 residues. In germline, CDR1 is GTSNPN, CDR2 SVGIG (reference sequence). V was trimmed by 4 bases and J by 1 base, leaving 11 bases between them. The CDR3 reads CAWNSLPSGNTIYF. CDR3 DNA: TGTGCCTGGAACTCTCTCCCATCTGGAAACACCATATATTTT. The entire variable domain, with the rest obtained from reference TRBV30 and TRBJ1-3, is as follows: SQTIHQWPATLVQPVGSPLSLECTVEGTSNPNLYWYRQAAGRGLQLLFYSVGIGQISSEVPQNLSASRPQDRQFILSSKKLLLSDSGFYLCAWNSLPSGNTIYFGEGSWLTVV.